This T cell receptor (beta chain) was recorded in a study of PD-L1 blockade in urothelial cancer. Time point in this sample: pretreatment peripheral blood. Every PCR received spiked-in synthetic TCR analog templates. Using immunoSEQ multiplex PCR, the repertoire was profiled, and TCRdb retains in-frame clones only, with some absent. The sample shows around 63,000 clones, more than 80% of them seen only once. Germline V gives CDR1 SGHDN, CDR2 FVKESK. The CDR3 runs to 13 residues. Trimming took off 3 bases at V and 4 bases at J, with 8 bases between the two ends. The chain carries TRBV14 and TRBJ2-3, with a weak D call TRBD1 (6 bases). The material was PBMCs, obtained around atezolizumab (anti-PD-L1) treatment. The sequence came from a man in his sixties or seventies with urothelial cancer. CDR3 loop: CASSHGQSDTQYF. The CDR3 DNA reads TGTGCCAGCAGCCACGGACAGTCAGATACGCAGTATTTT.